Below, one T cell receptor (beta chain) is given with its context. What it binds is not known. This record belongs to a study of tumor-infiltrating lymphocytes in primary liver carcinoma. Study summary: Surgeons resected the patients' primary liver carcinomas. The study, taken as a whole, reports: Significantly larger top-250-clone fractions were found in tumors than in blood (p = 0.039). The study found tumor-adjacent and tumor-blood pairs overlapped less than tumor region pairs.

Out of unsorted whole blood came the blood RNA, and germline DNA was extracted as well. CDR3 size: 14 residues. The V gene's germline CDR1 is SGHNT and CDR2 YENEEA. The authors made TCR beta cDNA from 400 to 550 ng total RNA with a constant-region primer. Sequencing libraries for TCR beta derived from three nested multiplex PCR rounds that used slightly modified ARM-PCR. A C-beta reverse primer was combined with TRBV1-TRBV30 forward primers in the first two PCR rounds, and each round had 10 cycles. In TCRdb, the multiplex PCR reads were re-called with MiXCR into one record per CDR3 protein. The top ten clones hold about 7.1% of a sample with 190,000 or so distinct CDR3 sequences, about two thirds of them seen once.

The sample was peripheral blood. This receptor was identified in a woman aged 60-70 years with primary liver carcinoma and hepatitis B virus infection. The chain is built from TRBV11-3 and TRBJ2-3; maybe TRBD2 (5 bases). DNA for the CDR3: TGTGCAAACAGCCTACTAGTCAGCACAGATACGCAGTATTTT. Protein product: CANSLLVSTDTQYF. Full variable domain (missing parts from reference TRBV11-3 and TRBJ2-3): EAGVVQSPRYKIIEKKQPVAFWCNPISGHNTLYWYLQNLGQGPELLIRYENEEAVDDSQLPKDRFSAERLKGVDSTLKIQPAELGDSAVYLCANSLLVSTDTQYFGPGTRLTVL.